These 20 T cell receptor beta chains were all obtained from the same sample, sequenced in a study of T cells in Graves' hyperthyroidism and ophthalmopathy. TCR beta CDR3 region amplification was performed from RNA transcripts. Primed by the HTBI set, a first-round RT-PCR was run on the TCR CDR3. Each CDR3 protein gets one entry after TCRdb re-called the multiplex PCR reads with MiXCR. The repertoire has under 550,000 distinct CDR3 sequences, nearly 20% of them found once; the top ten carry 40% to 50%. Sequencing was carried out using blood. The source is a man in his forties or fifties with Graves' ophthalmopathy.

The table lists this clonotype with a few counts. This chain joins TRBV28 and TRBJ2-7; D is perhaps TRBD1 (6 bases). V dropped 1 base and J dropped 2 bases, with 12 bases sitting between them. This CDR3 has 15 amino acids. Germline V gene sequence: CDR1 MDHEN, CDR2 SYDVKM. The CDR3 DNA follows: TGTGCCAGCAGTTTATACCGACAGGACCCCTACGAGCAGTACTTC. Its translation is CASSLYRQDPYEQYF.

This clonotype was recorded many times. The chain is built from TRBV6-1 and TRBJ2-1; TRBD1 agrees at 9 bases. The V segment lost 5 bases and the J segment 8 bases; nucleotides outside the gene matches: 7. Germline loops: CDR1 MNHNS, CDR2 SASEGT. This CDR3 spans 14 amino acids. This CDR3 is CASSKRQGGDEQFF. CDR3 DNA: TGTGCCAGCAGTAAACGACAGGGGGGGGATGAGCAGTTCTTC.

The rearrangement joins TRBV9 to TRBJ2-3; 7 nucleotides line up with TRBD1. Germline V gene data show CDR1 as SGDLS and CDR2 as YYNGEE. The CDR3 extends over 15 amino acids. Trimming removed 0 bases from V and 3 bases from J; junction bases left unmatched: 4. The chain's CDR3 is CASSVGQGETDTQYF. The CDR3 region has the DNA TGTGCCAGCAGCGTAGGGCAGGGGGAGACAGATACGCAGTATTTT.

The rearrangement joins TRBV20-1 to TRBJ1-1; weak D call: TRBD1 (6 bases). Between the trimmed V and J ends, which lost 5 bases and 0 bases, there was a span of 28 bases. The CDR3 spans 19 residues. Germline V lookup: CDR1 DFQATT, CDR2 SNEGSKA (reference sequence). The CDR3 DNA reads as TGCAGTGCTCGACCTTGGGGGCTGGCCCCTGATCTCATGAACACTGAAGCTTTCTTT. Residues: CSARPWGLAPDLMNTEAFF.

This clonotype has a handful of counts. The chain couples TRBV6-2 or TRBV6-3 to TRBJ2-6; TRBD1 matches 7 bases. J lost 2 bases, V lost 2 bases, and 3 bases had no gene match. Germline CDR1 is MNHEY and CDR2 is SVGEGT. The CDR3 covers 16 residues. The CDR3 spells CASSYPDRPGANVLTF. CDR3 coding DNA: TGTGCCAGCAGTTACCCGGACAGGCCTGGGGCCAACGTCCTGACTTTC.

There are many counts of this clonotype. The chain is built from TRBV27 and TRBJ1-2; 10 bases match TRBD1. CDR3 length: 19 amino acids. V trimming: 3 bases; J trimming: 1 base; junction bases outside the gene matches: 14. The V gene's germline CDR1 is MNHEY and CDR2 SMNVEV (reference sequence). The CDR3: CASSFKGQGVESFNYGYTF. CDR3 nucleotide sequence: TGTGCCAGCAGTTTTAAAGGACAGGGGGTGGAATCCTTTAACTATGGCTACACCTTC.

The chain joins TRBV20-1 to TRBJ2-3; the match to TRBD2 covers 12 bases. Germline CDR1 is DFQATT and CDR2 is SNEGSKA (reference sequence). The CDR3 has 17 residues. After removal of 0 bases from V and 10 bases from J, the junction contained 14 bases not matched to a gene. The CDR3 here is CSARDRLAGGGYGPQYF. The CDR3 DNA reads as TGCAGTGCTAGAGATCGGCTAGCGGGGGGGGGTTACGGCCCGCAGTATTTT.

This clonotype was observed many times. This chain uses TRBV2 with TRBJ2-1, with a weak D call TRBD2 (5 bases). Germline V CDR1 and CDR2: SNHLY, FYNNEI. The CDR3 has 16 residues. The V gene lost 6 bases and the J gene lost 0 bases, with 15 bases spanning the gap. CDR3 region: CASRPDGSGSYNEQFF. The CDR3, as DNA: TGTGCCAGCAGGCCGGATGGCAGCGGCTCCTACAATGAGCAGTTCTTC. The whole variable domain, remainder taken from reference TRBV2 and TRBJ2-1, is EPEVTQTPSHQVTQMGQEVILRCVPISNHLYFYWYRQILGQKVEFLVSFYNNEISEKSEIFDDQFSVERPDGSNFTLKIRSTKLEDSAMYFCASRPDGSGSYNEQFFGPGTRLTVL.

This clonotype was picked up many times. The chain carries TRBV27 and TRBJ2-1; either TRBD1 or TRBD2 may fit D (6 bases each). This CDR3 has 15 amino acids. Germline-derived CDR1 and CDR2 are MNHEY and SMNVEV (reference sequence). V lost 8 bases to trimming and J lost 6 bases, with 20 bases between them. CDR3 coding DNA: TGTGCCAGCCACTACTCAGGGGAGGCAGGCAATGAGCAGTTCTTC. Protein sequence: CASHYSGEAGNEQFF.

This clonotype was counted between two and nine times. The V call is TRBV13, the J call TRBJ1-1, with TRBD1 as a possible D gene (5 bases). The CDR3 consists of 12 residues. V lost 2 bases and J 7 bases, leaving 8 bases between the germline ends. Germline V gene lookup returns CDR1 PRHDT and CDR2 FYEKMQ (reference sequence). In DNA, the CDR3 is TGTGCCAGCAGCTTAAATACAGGTGAAGCTTTCTTT. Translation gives CASSLNTGEAFF.

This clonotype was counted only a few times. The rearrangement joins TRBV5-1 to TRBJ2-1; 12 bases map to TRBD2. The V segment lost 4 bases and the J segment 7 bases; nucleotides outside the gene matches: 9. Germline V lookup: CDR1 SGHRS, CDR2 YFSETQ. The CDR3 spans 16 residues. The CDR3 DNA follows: TGCGCCAGCAGCATACGGACTAGCGGGGCCCCGAATGAGCAGTTCTTC. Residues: CASSIRTSGAPNEQFF.

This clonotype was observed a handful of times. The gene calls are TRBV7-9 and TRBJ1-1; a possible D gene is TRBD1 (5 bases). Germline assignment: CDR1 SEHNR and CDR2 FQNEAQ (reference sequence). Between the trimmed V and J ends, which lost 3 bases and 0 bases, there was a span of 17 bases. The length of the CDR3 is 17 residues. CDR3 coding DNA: TGTGCCAGCAGCTTCGTTTCAGGGTTGACTATGAACACTGAAGCTTTCTTT. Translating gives CASSFVSGLTMNTEAFF.

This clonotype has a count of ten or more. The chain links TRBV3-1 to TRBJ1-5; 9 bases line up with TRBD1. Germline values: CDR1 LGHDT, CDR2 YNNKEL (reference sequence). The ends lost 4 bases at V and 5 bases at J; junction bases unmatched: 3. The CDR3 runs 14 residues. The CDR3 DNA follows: TGTGCCAGCAGCCTTACAGGGGGCCATCAGCCCCAGCATTTT. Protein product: CASSLTGGHQPQHF.

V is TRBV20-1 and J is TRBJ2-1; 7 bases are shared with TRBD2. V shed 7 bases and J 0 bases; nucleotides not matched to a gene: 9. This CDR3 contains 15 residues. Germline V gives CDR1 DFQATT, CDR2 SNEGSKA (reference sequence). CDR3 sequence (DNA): TGCAGTGTCTACCCTAGCGGTAGCTCCTACAATGAGCAGTTCTTC. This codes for CSVYPSGSSYNEQFF.

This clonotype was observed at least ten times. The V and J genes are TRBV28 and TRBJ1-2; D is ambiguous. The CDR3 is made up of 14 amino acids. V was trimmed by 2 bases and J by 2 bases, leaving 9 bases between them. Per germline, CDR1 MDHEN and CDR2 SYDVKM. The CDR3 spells CASSLARVNYGYTF. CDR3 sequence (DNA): TGTGCCAGCAGTTTAGCCCGGGTCAACTATGGCTACACCTTC.

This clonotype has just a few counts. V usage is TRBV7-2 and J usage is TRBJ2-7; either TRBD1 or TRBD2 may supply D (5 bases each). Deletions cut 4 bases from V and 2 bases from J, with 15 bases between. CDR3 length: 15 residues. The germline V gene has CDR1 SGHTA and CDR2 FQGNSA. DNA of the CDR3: TGTGCCAGCAGCTCACCCGGGACGGCGACCTACGAGCAGTACTTC. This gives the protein CASSSPGTATYEQYF.

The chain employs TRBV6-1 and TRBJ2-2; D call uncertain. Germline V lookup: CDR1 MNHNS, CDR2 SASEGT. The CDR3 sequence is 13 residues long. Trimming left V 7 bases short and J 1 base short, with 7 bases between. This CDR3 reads CASNLGNTGELFF. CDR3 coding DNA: TGTGCCAGCAACCTGGGGAACACCGGGGAGCTGTTTTTT.

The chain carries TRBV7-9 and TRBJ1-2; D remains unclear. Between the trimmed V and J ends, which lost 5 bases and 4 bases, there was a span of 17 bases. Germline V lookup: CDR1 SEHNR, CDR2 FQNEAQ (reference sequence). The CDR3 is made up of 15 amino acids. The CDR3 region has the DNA TGTGCCAGCAGCCCCCAACTCTCAGGTACCTATGGCTACACCTTC. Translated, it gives CASSPQLSGTYGYTF. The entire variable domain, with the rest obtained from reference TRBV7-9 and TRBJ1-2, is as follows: DTGVSQNPRHKITKRGQNVTFRCDPISEHNRLYWYRQTLGQGPEFLTYFQNEAQLEKSRLLSDRFSAERPKGSFSTLEIQRTEQGDSAMYLCASSPQLSGTYGYTFGSGTRLTVV.

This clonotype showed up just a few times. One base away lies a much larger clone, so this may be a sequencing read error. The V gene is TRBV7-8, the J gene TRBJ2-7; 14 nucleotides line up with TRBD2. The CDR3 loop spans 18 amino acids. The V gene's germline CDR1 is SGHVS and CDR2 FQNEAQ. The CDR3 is CVSSPRTSGGLSSYEQYF. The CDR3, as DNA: TGTGTCAGCAGCCCTCGGACTAGCGGGGGGCTGAGCTCCTACGAGCAGTACTTC. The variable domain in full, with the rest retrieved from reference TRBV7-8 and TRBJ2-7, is GAGVSQSPRYKVAKRGQDVALRCDPISGHVSLFWYQQALGQGPEFLTYFQNEAQLDKSGLPSDRFFAERPEGSVSTLKIQRTQQEDSAVYLCVSSPRTSGGLSSYEQYFGPGTRLTVT.

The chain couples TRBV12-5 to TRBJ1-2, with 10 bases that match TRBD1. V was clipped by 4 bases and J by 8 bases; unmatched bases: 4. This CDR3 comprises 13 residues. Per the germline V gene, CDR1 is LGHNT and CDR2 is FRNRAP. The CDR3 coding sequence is TGTGCTAGTGGTTCGACAGGGGGCCGAGGCTACACCTTC. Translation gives CASGSTGGRGYTF.